This passage covers 24 T cell receptor beta chains from one sample sequenced in a study of blood T cell repertoires in COVID-19. The assay was immunoSEQ multiplex PCR, and TCRdb's table has in-frame clones only and misses some. This sample has about 270,000 clones, with approximately 90% found just once. Sequenced material: PBMCs or T cells enriched from blood (not recorded which). These receptors were collected from a man aged 40-50 years who had been exposed to COVID-19.

The chain links TRBV28 to TRBJ1-4; D call uncertain. The length of the CDR3 is 13 residues. V dropped 3 bases and J dropped 8 bases, with 10 bases sitting between them. Germline lookup yields CDR1 MDHEN and CDR2 SYDVKM. The CDR3 bases are TGTGCCAGCAGTTTCTCGGGAAACGAAAAACTGTTTTTT. It yields the protein CASSFSGNEKLFF.

The chain recombines TRBV12-5 with TRBJ2-7; 7 bases match TRBD2. Germline CDR1 reads LGHNT; CDR2 reads FRNRAP. The CDR3 contains 13 residues. V was clipped by 9 bases and J by 3 bases; unmatched bases: 8. CDR3 in DNA: TGTGCTAGCGGGGGACTAAACAACTACGAGCAGTACTTC. This translates into CASGGLNNYEQYF. Looking up the rest from reference TRBV12-5 and TRBJ2-7 gives the full variable domain: DARVTQTPRHKVTEMGQEVTMRCQPILGHNTVFWYRQTMMQGLELLAYFRNRAPLDDSGMPKDRFSAEMPDATLATLKIQPSEPRDSAVYFCASGGLNNYEQYFGPGTRLTVT.

This chain connects TRBV18 to TRBJ1-2, with D possibly being TRBD1 (5 bases). V was cut by 2 bases and J by 5 bases, with 30 bases left in between. The CDR3 consists of 20 residues. Germline V gene data show CDR1 as KGHSH and CDR2 as LQKENI. CDR3 nucleotide sequence: TGTGCCAGCTCACCAATCGTCGCTTCGACAGATCTCCGACCTCCTTATGGCTACACCTTC. It yields the protein CASSPIVASTDLRPPYGYTF. Combining the CDR3 with reference TRBV18 and TRBJ1-2 gives the whole variable domain NAGVMQNPRHLVRRRGQEARLRCSPMKGHSHVYWYRQLPEEGLKFMVYLQKENIIDESGMPKERFSAEFPKEGPSILRIQQVVRGDSAAYFCASSPIVASTDLRPPYGYTFGSGTRLTVV.

The chain recombines TRBV27 with TRBJ2-7; weak D call: TRBD1 (5 bases). CDR1 is MNHEY and CDR2 is SMNVEV in the germline V gene (reference sequence). The V and J ends lost 2 bases and 3 bases respectively, with 17 bases between them. The CDR3 covers 16 residues. CDR3 sequence reads: CASSLNGASAYYEQYF. As DNA, the CDR3 is TGTGCCAGCAGTTTAAATGGGGCGTCAGCCTACTACGAGCAGTACTTC.

The chain combines TRBV15 with TRBJ2-2; TRBD1 aligns across 8 bases. The junction had 8 bases not matched to a gene; V was cut back by 3 bases and J by 2 bases. Germline CDR1 and CDR2: LNHNV and YYDKDF (reference sequence). The CDR3 covers 17 residues. CDR3 amino acids: CATSSSTRGPNTGELFF. DNA of the CDR3: TGTGCCACCAGCAGTAGTACCAGGGGGCCTAACACCGGGGAGCTGTTTTTT. Full variable domain (rest looked up from reference TRBV15 and TRBJ2-2): DAMVIQNPRYQVTQFGKPVTLSCSQTLNHNVMYWYQQKSSQAPKLLFHYYDKDFNNEADTPDNFQSRRPNTSFCFLDIRSPGLGDTAMYLCATSSSTRGPNTGELFFGEGSRLTVL.

The V and J genes are TRBV14 and TRBJ1-2; tentatively, D is TRBD1 (5 bases). CDR1 SGHDN and CDR2 FVKESK come from the germline V gene. The CDR3 consists of 16 residues. Trimming left V 4 bases short and J 2 bases short, with 17 bases between. CDR3 sequence: CASSPRQGILNYGYTF. The CDR3 nucleotides read TGTGCCAGCAGCCCCCGTCAGGGCATCCTCAACTATGGCTACACCTTC.

In this sample, this clone turned up a few times. V and J are TRBV6-4 and TRBJ2-1; 9 nucleotides match TRBD2. With V trimmed by 4 bases and J by 11 bases, 12 bases remained unmatched. The CDR3 is 15 amino acids. Germline lookup yields CDR1 MRHNA and CDR2 SNTAGT. This CDR3 is CASSVVGTSPSKQFF. CDR3 coding DNA: TGTGCCAGCAGTGTAGTGGGGACTAGCCCATCCAAGCAGTTCTTC.

The V gene is TRBV4-2, the J gene TRBJ1-6; 7 bases agree with TRBD1. The CDR3 runs 16 residues. Losses at the gene ends were 0 bases for V and 8 bases for J; bases not matched to a gene: 7. Germline CDR1 is LGHNA and CDR2 is YNFKEQ. The CDR3 DNA sequence: TGTGCCAGCAGCCAAGATCATACAGGGGTGGATTCACCCCTCCACTTT. Translation: CASSQDHTGVDSPLHF.

The chain links TRBV9 to TRBJ2-7; 8 bases match TRBD1. Germline loops: CDR1 SGDLS, CDR2 YYNGEE. Trimming cost V 5 bases and J 2 bases; bases outside gene matches: 12. This CDR3 comprises 16 residues. The CDR3 spells CASSSSGQASAYEQYF. The CDR3 DNA reads as TGTGCCAGCAGTTCCTCGGGACAGGCCTCAGCCTACGAGCAGTACTTC.

This clone appeared a few times. This chain links TRBV24-1 with TRBJ2-1, with 7 positions matching TRBD1. The CDR3 has 17 residues. V trimming: 3 bases; J trimming: 4 bases; junction bases outside the gene matches: 11. Per germline, CDR1 KGHDR and CDR2 SFDVKD. The CDR3 coding sequence is TGTGCCACCAGTGATCCGAGTCAGGGGGTATTTTACAATGAGCAGTTCTTC. Translation: CATSDPSQGVFYNEQFF.

The chain recombines TRBV5-4 with TRBJ2-1; weak D call: TRBD2 (5 bases). The CDR3 is 12 residues long. V lost 4 bases, J lost 10 bases, and 12 bases lay in between. Looked up from germline, CDR1 is SGHNT and CDR2 is YYREEE (reference sequence). The CDR3 region is CASSIGLREQFF. Here the CDR3 DNA reads TGTGCCAGCAGCATCGGACTCAGGGAGCAGTTCTTC.

CDR3 DNA: TGTGCCAGCAGCTTGGGAGGGGCGGGAGGGCCAGAGACCCAGTACTTC. It translates to CASSLGGAGGPETQYF. This chain joins TRBV5-4 and TRBJ2-5; 9 positions agree with TRBD2. V shed 0 bases, J shed 4 bases, and the junction held 7 bases outside the gene matches. The length of the CDR3 is 16 residues. CDR1 is SGHNT and CDR2 is YYREEE in the germline V gene (reference sequence).

The V gene is TRBV30, the J gene TRBJ1-2; D uncertain. Germline CDR1 is GTSNPN and CDR2 is SVGIG (reference sequence). This CDR3 has 13 residues. V was clipped by 0 bases and J by 4 bases, with 9 bases between them. The CDR3, as DNA: TGTGCCTGGAGTGTACCAGGATTCTATGGCTACACCTTC. This sequence encodes CAWSVPGFYGYTF.

V gene TRBV12-3 or TRBV12-4 combines with J gene TRBJ2-7; 7 bases map to TRBD2. Unmatched junction bases numbered 5, after V lost 3 bases and J lost 6 bases. CDR3 size: 13 residues. Here the CDR3 reads CASSFGLVFEQYF. The CDR3 DNA sequence: TGTGCCAGCAGTTTCGGACTAGTATTCGAGCAGTACTTC.

The chain carries TRBV29-1 and TRBJ2-7; 7 bases are shared with TRBD1. The CDR3 sequence is 15 residues long. CDR1 SQVTM and CDR2 ANQGSEA come from the germline V gene. Trimming cost V 7 bases and J 1 base; bases outside gene matches: 13. CDR3 bases: TGCAGCGCAATATTTCCGGGACAGCATTCCTACGAGCAGTACTTC. This translates into CSAIFPGQHSYEQYF.

This rearrangement joins TRBV28 to TRBJ1-4; 7 positions agree with TRBD1. The CDR3 is 15 amino acids. Germline assignment: CDR1 MDHEN and CDR2 SYDVKM. The trim removed 7 bases at V and 0 bases at J, leaving 5 bases unmatched. CDR3 sequence: CASKPGGSTNEKLFF. CDR3 in DNA: TGTGCCAGCAAGCCAGGGGGATCAACTAATGAAAAACTGTTTTTT.

The rearrangement links TRBV27 to TRBJ2-1; a weak D match, TRBD2 (7 bases). Trimming took off 8 bases at V and 6 bases at J, with 17 bases between the two ends. The CDR3 loop spans 14 amino acids. Looked up from germline, CDR1 is MNHEY and CDR2 is SMNVEV (reference sequence). The CDR3 loop reads CASGGRRERNEQFF. Here the CDR3 DNA reads TGTGCCAGCGGGGGGCGGCGGGAGCGCAATGAGCAGTTCTTC.

The chain carries TRBV3-1 (or the pseudogene TRBV3-2) and TRBJ1-2; D may be TRBD1 (5 bases). V dropped 1 base and J dropped 5 bases, with 17 bases sitting between them. This CDR3 is 16 amino acids long. Germline values: CDR1 LGHDT, CDR2 YNNKEL (reference sequence). The CDR3 region is CASSQAQLGGKYGYTF. The DNA for the CDR3 is TGTGCCAGCAGCCAAGCTCAATTGGGGGGGAAGTATGGCTACACCTTC.

This chain links TRBV11-3 with TRBJ1-1, with D hard to call. V shed 3 bases and J shed 8 bases, with 7 bases lying between them. CDR3 length equals 11 residues. Germline CDR1 reads SGHNT; CDR2 reads YENEEA. The CDR3 DNA sequence: TGTGCCAGCAGCTTTTCGCGAGAAGCTTTCTTT. Protein: CASSFSREAFF.

V gene TRBV18 combines with J gene TRBJ1-1; D is perhaps TRBD1 (5 bases). Germline CDR1 KGHSH, CDR2 LQKENI. This CDR3 spans 12 amino acids. Trimming took 6 bases from V and 4 from J, leaving 9 bases between them. CDR3 in amino acids: CASSTGGTEAFF. The CDR3 DNA reads TGTGCCAGCTCTACGGGGGGCACTGAAGCTTTCTTT.

Here the CDR3 reads CASSSLRTGGSVTRYF. The CDR3 DNA sequence: TGTGCCAGCAGCTCCCTGAGGACAGGGGGATCCGTTACTCGGTACTTC. This chain uses TRBV3-1 (or the pseudogene TRBV3-2) with TRBJ2-5; the match to TRBD1 covers 10 bases. CDR1 LGHDT and CDR2 YNNKEL come from the germline V gene (reference sequence). The V gene end was trimmed by 5 bases and the J gene end by 13 bases; junction bases not matched to a gene: 19. CDR3 size: 16 residues.

The rearrangement joins TRBV28 to TRBJ2-7; possible D gene TRBD2, 8 bases. Trimming removed 7 bases at V and 1 base at J, with 17 bases between. This CDR3 has 15 amino acids. Germline V gene lookup returns CDR1 MDHEN and CDR2 SYDVKM. The CDR3 nucleotides read TGTGCCAGCACCCCCGGGGGGGGACAGTCCTACGAGCAGTACTTC. Its protein is CASTPGGGQSYEQYF.

The V gene is TRBV29-1, the J gene TRBJ2-3, with 7 nucleotides matching TRBD2. V shed 8 bases and J 2 bases; nucleotides not matched to a gene: 7. The CDR3 extends over 13 amino acids. Germline V CDR1 and CDR2: SQVTM, ANQGSEA. The DNA of the CDR3 is TGCAGCTTGTCTAGCGGATACACAGATACGCAGTATTTT. Its translation is CSLSSGYTDTQYF.

The V gene is TRBV28, the J gene TRBJ1-1; a weak D match, TRBD1 (6 bases). The CDR3 extends over 16 amino acids. Between the trimmed V and J ends, which lost 3 bases and 0 bases, there was a span of 14 bases. Germline V gives CDR1 MDHEN, CDR2 SYDVKM. CDR3 DNA sequence: TGTGCCAGCAGTTTTACACTAGGGGGGGTGAACACTGAAGCTTTCTTT. Residues: CASSFTLGGVNTEAFF.